This T cell receptor beta chain was sequenced during a study of blood T cells in healthy people across ages. Study observations and caveats: The study lacked donor CMV status, which possibly confounded expanded clonotype changes. Naive T cell percentage showed a strong correlation with TCR beta diversity. Higher diversity, along with more naive CD4+ cells, distinguished long-lived donors from aged donors.

As concerns this clonotype: Its antigen remains unidentified.

A second PCR, run for roughly 7 to 11 cycles, used a sample-barcoded 5' primer plus a J-beta primer mix. Using its own MiXCR run on the 5' RACE reads, TCRdb lists one record per CDR3 protein. In the table there are 800,000 or so distinct CDR3 sequences, roughly 46% of which are singletons. CDR1 and CDR2 from the germline V gene are DFQATT and SNEGSKA (reference sequence). The length of the CDR3 is 15 residues. The V and J ends lost 6 bases and 5 bases, in that order; junction bases with no gene match: 8. Researchers report isolating at least 6.5 million PBMCs per sample. The sequence derives from a man aged 80 or over in good health. The V gene is TRBV20-1, the J gene TRBJ2-3, with 13 nucleotides matching TRBD2. The source material was blood. The chain's CDR3 is CSAEGTSGMEDTQYF. For the CDR3, the DNA is TGCAGTGCGGAGGGGACTAGCGGGATGGAAGATACGCAGTATTTT.